The source of this T cell receptor beta chain is a study of shared clonotypes between healthy human individuals. Using immunoSEQ multiplex PCR, the repertoire was profiled, and TCRdb retains in-frame clones only, with some absent. The sample lists some 490,000 clones; over 70% were seen once. The CDR3 runs 14 residues. The germline V gene encodes CDR1 MNHEY and CDR2 SVGAGI. Trimming removed 6 bases at V and 2 bases at J, with 12 bases between. As for this clone: This likely came from a read error, as a far larger clone is one base away. Other DNA sequences within the sample encode an identical CDR3.

This sequence joins TRBV6-5 and TRBJ2-3; D possibly matches TRBD1 or TRBD2 (5 bases each). This TCR was recovered from a woman between 40 and 50 years old in good health. Some clones in this sample may be carry-over from other donors' samples. The sample comprised PBMCs. The CDR3 loop reads CASRLGTVTDTQYF. The CDR3 DNA reads TGTGCCAGCAGGCTAGGGACCGTCACAGATACGCAGTATTTT.